The next 6 T cell receptor beta chains were all read from a single sample in a study of early stage breast cancer tumors. The table came from immunoSEQ multiplex PCR; TCRdb's copy has only in-frame clones and leaves some out. The sample records more than 55,000 clones, around 80% being singletons. Source material: blood. The receptors here all came from a person aged 30 to 39 with breast cancer.

The gene calls are TRBV12-5 and TRBJ1-1, with 7 bases matching TRBD1. The trim removed 7 bases at V and 3 bases at J, leaving 8 bases unmatched. The CDR3 is 14 amino acids. Germline CDR1 and CDR2: LGHNT and FRNRAP. For the CDR3, the DNA is TGTGCTAGTGCTCCAACAGGGGAGGACACTGAAGCTTTCTTT. Residues: CASAPTGEDTEAFF.

The rearrangement joins TRBV2 to TRBJ2-7; 7 positions match TRBD2. CDR1 and CDR2 (germline): SNHLY, FYNNEI. V lost 5 bases and J lost 0; bases outside the gene matches: 4. CDR3 length: 14 residues. CDR3 nucleotides: TGTGCCAGCAGTATCGGACTAGTCTCCTACGAGCAGTACTTC. The encoded protein is CASSIGLVSYEQYF.

V usage is TRBV28 and J usage is TRBJ1-5; D perhaps matches TRBD1 (6 bases). Germline CDR1 is MDHEN and CDR2 is SYDVKM. The ends were cut back, 6 bases at V and 3 bases at J, with 12 bases in the middle. This CDR3 spans 14 amino acids. Here the CDR3 reads CASRNQGNNQPQHF. CDR3 sequence (DNA): TGTGCCAGCAGAAATCAGGGGAACAATCAGCCCCAGCATTTT.

The chain employs TRBV27 and TRBJ2-7, with TRBD2 identical over 14 bases. CDR1 and CDR2 from the germline V gene are MNHEY and SMNVEV (reference sequence). The CDR3 consists of 15 residues. V was pared by 6 bases and J by 3 bases, with 4 bases of the junction left unmatched. CDR3 amino acids: CASRPGLAGGYEQYF. The DNA of the CDR3 is TGTGCCAGCAGGCCCGGACTAGCGGGGGGCTACGAGCAGTACTTC.

For the CDR3, the DNA is TGTGCCAGCAGTACCCCGGGAGGGGACTATGGCTACACCTTC. It yields the protein CASSTPGGDYGYTF. This chain uses TRBV28 with TRBJ1-2; tentative D call: TRBD1 (5 bases). The ends were cut back, 5 bases at V and 3 bases at J, with 13 bases in the middle. The CDR3 consists of 14 residues. CDR1 is MDHEN, CDR2 SYDVKM, per germline.

CDR3 loop: CSVGTLQYF. In nucleotides, the CDR3 is TGCAGCGTCGGGACTCTGCAGTATTTT. This rearrangement joins TRBV29-1 to TRBJ2-3, with D perhaps TRBD2 (6 bases). CDR1 SQVTM and CDR2 ANQGSEA come from the germline V gene. V was clipped by 6 bases and J by 11 bases, with 9 bases between them. The CDR3 length is 9 residues.